The present TCR beta chain was sequenced within a study of shared clonotypes between healthy human individuals. The table came from immunoSEQ multiplex PCR; TCRdb's copy has only in-frame clones and leaves some out. The sample includes about 2.4 million clones, approximately 92% seen only once; the top ten take over 0.12%. What was sequenced was naive CD4+ T cells sorted from blood. Sample subset: CD45RA+ positively selected. The TCR originated in a man younger than 35 in good health.

The CDR3 nucleotides are TGTGCCAGCAACGACGCTCCTGGGGAGACCCAGTACTTC. This gives the protein CASNDAPGETQYF. The genes are TRBV7-2 and TRBJ2-5; no firm D call. V lost 7 bases to trimming and J lost 5 bases, with 14 bases between them. The CDR3 consists of 13 residues. CDR1 is SGHTA, CDR2 FQGNSA, per germline.